These 15 T cell receptor beta chains were all obtained from the same sample, sequenced in a study of human CD8 memory T cell subsets. Designated as TPEX, the CCR7+ PD-1+ TIGIT+ early memory CD8+ T cells showed dysfunctional, exhausted-like traits. The authors made TCR beta libraries using UMI-labeled 5' RACE. From its re-call of the 5' RACE reads, TCRdb lists each CDR3 protein once, without DNA. The ten top clones account for approximately 15%, within a sample of 7,500 to 9,000 distinct CDR3 sequences. Sequences were obtained from CD8+ T cells from PBMCs. Every receptor here comes from a human donor in good health.

This chain joins TRBV4-3 and TRBJ2-1; no DNA is available, so the TRBD1 call from TCRdb remains unchecked. The CDR3 sequence is 15 residues long. Germline CDR1 and CDR2: LGHNA and YSLEER. The CDR3 here is CASSLDGASYNEQFF.

This chain links TRBV7-3 with TRBJ2-1; the TCRdb call, TRBD1, lacks DNA for checking. Germline loops: CDR1 SGHTA, CDR2 FQGTGA. CDR3 length equals 14 residues. The CDR3 loop reads CASSSDPGPNEQFF.

This chain uses TRBV7-9 with TRBJ2-7; TCRdb lists TRBD1, though no DNA is available to test this call. CDR1 is SEHNR, CDR2 FQNEAQ, per germline (reference sequence). The CDR3 length is 16 residues. The CDR3: CASSPSGQGAPHEQYF.

The chain uses TRBV5-1 and TRBJ2-1. CDR3 length equals 12 residues. Germline V lookup: CDR1 SGHRS, CDR2 YFSETQ. CDR3 residues: CASSLGGNEQFF.

The V gene is TRBV7-3, the J gene TRBJ2-3; TCRdb's D call of TRBD2 is untestable without DNA. In germline, CDR1 is SGHTA, CDR2 FQGTGA. The CDR3 is 14 amino acids. The CDR3: CASSLVGGGDTQYF.

The chain is built from TRBV7-9 and TRBJ2-4; TCRdb names TRBD1, which stays unverified in the absence of DNA. The CDR3 sequence is 14 residues long. The germline CDR1 and CDR2 sequences are SEHNR and FQNEAQ (reference sequence). The CDR3: CASSPGTGWNIQYF.

This sequence joins TRBV7-9 and TRBJ1-1; TCRdb gives TRBD1 as the D gene, but with no DNA this cannot be confirmed. This CDR3 has 15 residues. In germline, CDR1 is SEHNR, CDR2 FQNEAQ (reference sequence). The CDR3 loop is CASSSLRDGDTEAFF.

This sequence joins TRBV7-7 and TRBJ2-5. Germline V gene lookup returns CDR1 SSHAT and CDR2 FNYEAQ (reference sequence). This CDR3 is 15 amino acids long. The chain's CDR3 is CASSLAASSWETQYF.

The V and J genes are TRBV27 and TRBJ2-7; TCRdb returns TRBD1, unconfirmable since there is no DNA. CDR1 and CDR2 from the germline V gene are MNHEY and SMNVEV (reference sequence). This CDR3 is 15 amino acids long. This CDR3 is CASRTGGTGAYEQYF.

The chain employs TRBV10-3 and TRBJ2-2; TCRdb proposes TRBD1, but this gene call is untestable without DNA. Germline V gene sequence: CDR1 ENHRY, CDR2 SYGVKD. The CDR3 totals 15 residues. Here the CDR3 reads CAISDRTGNTGELFF.

The chain links TRBV15 to TRBJ2-7; absent DNA, TCRdb's TRBD2 call cannot be checked. Germline CDR1 and CDR2: LNHNV and YYDKDF (reference sequence). The CDR3 is 15 residues long. The CDR3 is CATSTPGLAGLEQYF.

By frequency, this clonotype registers medium-sized. This chain joins TRBV7-2 and TRBJ2-7; TCRdb returns TRBD2, unconfirmable since there is no DNA. From germline, CDR1 is SGHTA and CDR2 FQGNSA. This CDR3 has 14 residues. The CDR3 sequence is CASSGTSGADEQYF.

The chain has TRBV6-5 and TRBJ1-1; checking the TCRdb D call of TRBD1 is not possible without DNA. Germline CDR1 and CDR2: MNHEY and SVGAGI. This CDR3 has 14 amino acids. CDR3 sequence reads: CASRPRQGLTEAFF.

The J gene is TRBJ2-7, the V gene TRBV27; TCRdb's D gene call, TRBD2, goes unchecked for lack of DNA. The CDR3 covers 14 residues. Germline V gene lookup returns CDR1 MNHEY and CDR2 SMNVEV (reference sequence). This CDR3 reads CASSANSGGYEQYF.

Its frequency marks this clonotype as medium-sized. CDR3 region: CASSLGENTEAFF. The J gene is TRBJ1-1, the V gene TRBV28; TCRdb's D call, TRBD1, is unchecked because there is no DNA. The CDR3 has 13 amino acids. CDR1 is MDHEN and CDR2 is SYDVKM in the germline V gene.